The 8 T cell receptor beta chains given below trace back to one sample, sequenced in a study of OX40 agonist ivuxolimab in advanced cancers. Assay: immunoSEQ multiplex PCR; the TCRdb copy retains only in-frame clones and omits some. The sample contains approximately 80,000 clones, around nine tenths of which appear only once. The sample was CD4+ or CD8+ T cells sorted from blood, taken in a trial of the OX40 agonist ivuxolimab. All receptors come from an adult with an advanced solid tumor such as melanoma, head and neck, liver or kidney cancer.

The chain links TRBV19 to TRBJ1-4; D is unclear. Between the trimmed V and J ends, which lost 6 bases and 3 bases, there was a span of 17 bases. This CDR3 has 16 amino acids. Germline V gene data show CDR1 as LNHDA and CDR2 as SQIVND (reference sequence). The CDR3 loop reads CASSTYASTANEKLFF. The CDR3 DNA sequence: TGTGCCAGTAGCACATATGCGTCTACGGCTAATGAAAAACTGTTTTTT.

J is TRBJ2-7 and V is TRBV5-4; TRBD1 matches 9 bases. The germline V gene has CDR1 SGHNT and CDR2 YYREEE (reference sequence). The CDR3 covers 15 residues. Trimming took 3 bases from V and 1 from J; bases not matched to a gene: 5. The CDR3 protein is CASSSAGTGSYEQYF. For the CDR3, the DNA is TGTGCCAGCAGCTCGGCCGGGACAGGGTCCTACGAGCAGTACTTC. Full variable domain (rest looked up from reference TRBV5-4 and TRBJ2-7): ETGVTQSPTHLIKTRGQQVTLRCSSQSGHNTVSWYQQALGQGPQFIFQYYREEENGRGNFPPRFSGLQFPNYSSELNVNALELDDSALYLCASSSAGTGSYEQYFGPGTRLTVT.

The chain is built from TRBV5-1 and TRBJ2-7; 12 nucleotides match TRBD1. CDR1 and CDR2 from the germline V gene are SGHRS and YFSETQ. Trimming at V came to 0 bases and at J to 6 bases, leaving 1 base not matched to a gene. The CDR3 loop spans 14 amino acids. Here the CDR3 DNA reads TGCGCCAGCAGCTTGGGGGGACAGGGGGCCGAGCAGTACTTC. Translating it yields CASSLGGQGAEQYF.

The chain joins TRBV5-1 to TRBJ2-3; D is ambiguous. CDR1 is SGHRS and CDR2 is YFSETQ in the germline V gene. The CDR3 extends over 14 amino acids. Trimming cost V 0 bases and J 2 bases, with 7 bases left between them. The CDR3 spells CASSLGIFTDTQYF. Here the CDR3 DNA reads TGCGCCAGCAGCTTGGGTATCTTCACAGATACGCAGTATTTT.

Only one count was recorded for this clone. The gene calls are TRBV4-3 and TRBJ1-1; D remains ambiguous. The germline gives CDR1 LGHNA, CDR2 YSLEER. The length of the CDR3 is 15 residues. V shed 1 base and J shed 1 base, with 10 bases lying between them. The chain's CDR3 is CASSQVALSNTEAFF. DNA for the CDR3: TGCGCCAGCAGCCAAGTGGCCCTTTCGAACACTGAAGCTTTCTTT.

The rearrangement links TRBV11-3 to TRBJ2-2, with D possibly matching TRBD1 (5 bases). CDR3 length equals 15 residues. V lost 3 bases to trimming and J lost 3 bases, with 11 bases between them. The germline V gene has CDR1 SGHNT and CDR2 YENEEA. The CDR3 DNA reads TGTGCCAGCAGCTTGGTCAGGGCTCACACCGGGGAGCTGTTTTTT. It translates to CASSLVRAHTGELFF.

The V and J genes are TRBV5-8 and TRBJ2-7, with D perhaps TRBD1 or TRBD2 (6 bases each). CDR3 length: 14 amino acids. V was shortened by 1 base and J by 6 bases, with 14 bases between the two germline ends. Looked up from germline, CDR1 is SGHTS and CDR2 is YDEGEE. Here the CDR3 reads CASSLKGGTLEQYF. The CDR3 region has the DNA TGTGCCAGCAGCTTGAAAGGGGGGACCCTCGAGCAGTACTTC.

The gene calls are TRBV6-5 and TRBJ1-1; TRBD1 is a possible D gene (6 bases). V lost 5 bases, J lost 5 bases, and 9 bases lay in between. Germline V gene data show CDR1 as MNHEY and CDR2 as SVGAGI. CDR3 size: 12 residues. CDR3 loop: CASSGQGTEAFF. CDR3 DNA: TGTGCCAGCAGTGGCCAGGGGACTGAAGCTTTCTTT.